The next 2 T cell receptor beta chains were all read from a single sample in a study of T cell therapy after organ transplantation. Assay: immunoSEQ multiplex PCR; the TCRdb copy retains only in-frame clones and omits some. There are over 45,000 clones in the sample; about 94% occur only once, and around 3.1% lies in the top ten. For these TCRs, the target antigens are not known. Source: CD8+ T cells from blood, taken before autologous CMV-specific T cell therapy. These receptors all stem from a human patient who had received a solid organ transplant and had CMV disease.

The rearrangement joins TRBV27 to TRBJ1-5; D gene ambiguous. With 2 bases removed from V and 7 bases from J, the gap between germline ends came to 9 bases. The CDR3 runs 13 residues. CDR1 MNHEY and CDR2 SMNVEV come from the germline V gene (reference sequence). Written as DNA, the CDR3 is TGTGCCAGCAGTTTAGTGGTAGGGCAGCCCCAGCATTTT. Translated, it gives CASSLVVGQPQHF.

The chain uses TRBV18 and TRBJ1-1, with 7 positions matching TRBD1. The germline gives CDR1 KGHSH, CDR2 LQKENI. The CDR3 is 16 amino acids. Trimming removed 3 bases from V and 5 bases from J; junction bases left unmatched: 12. CDR3 bases: TGTGCCAGCTCACCGTCCCCGACAGGGAGGGGGACTGAAGCTTTCTTT. Residues: CASSPSPTGRGTEAFF.